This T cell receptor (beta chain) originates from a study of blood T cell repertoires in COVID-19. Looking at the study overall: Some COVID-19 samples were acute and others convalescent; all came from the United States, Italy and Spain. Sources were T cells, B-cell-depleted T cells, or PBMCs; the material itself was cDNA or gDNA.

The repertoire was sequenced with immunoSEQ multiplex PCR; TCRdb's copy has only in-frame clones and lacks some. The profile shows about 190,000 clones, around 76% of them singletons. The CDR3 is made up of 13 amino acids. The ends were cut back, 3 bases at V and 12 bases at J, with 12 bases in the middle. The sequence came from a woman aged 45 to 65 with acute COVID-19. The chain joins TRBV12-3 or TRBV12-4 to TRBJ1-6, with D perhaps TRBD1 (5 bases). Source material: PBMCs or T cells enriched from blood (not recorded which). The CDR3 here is CASSFEGGEPLHF. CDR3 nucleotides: TGTGCCAGCAGTTTTGAGGGAGGGGAACCCCTCCACTTT.